This T cell receptor (beta chain) emerged from a study of blood T cell repertoires in COVID-19. Looking at the study overall: Acute and convalescent COVID-19 samples came from the United States, Italy and Spain. Sources were T cells, B-cell-depleted T cells, or PBMCs; the material itself was cDNA or gDNA.

The CDR3 runs 16 residues. Trimming took 4 bases from V and 4 from J; bases not matched to a gene: 7. Per the germline V gene, CDR1 is MGHDK and CDR2 is SYGVNS. Original processing notes: Quantification of nucleated cells was approximated via reference gene primer amplification. The protocol was immunoSEQ multiplex PCR, while the TCRdb copy is restricted to in-frame clones and leaves out a portion. The V and J calls and clone size are taken from that table; D and trimming were inferred from the DNA. The sample lists approximately 50,000 clones, 90% seen once, with approximately 5% in the top ten. This rearrangement joins TRBV25-1 to TRBJ1-6, with 7 bases aligning to TRBD1. The specimen sequenced was peripheral blood. This TCR was sampled from a man in his 70s with acute or convalescent COVID-19. The CDR3 region has the DNA TGTGCCAGCAGTGCACCGGGACAGTCTTATAATTCACCCCTCCACTTT. Its protein product is CASSAPGQSYNSPLHF. The entire variable domain, with the rest obtained from reference TRBV25-1 and TRBJ1-6, is as follows: EADIYQTPRYLVIGTGKKITLECSQTMGHDKMYWYQQDPGMELHLIHYSYGVNSTEKGDLSSESTVSRIRTEHFPLTLESARPSHTSQYLCASSAPGQSYNSPLHFGNGTRLTVT.